A single sample gave rise to the 3 T cell receptor beta chains below, sequenced in a study of patients and donors after allogeneic stem cell transplantation. Using its own MiXCR run on the RT-PCR reads, TCRdb lists one record per CDR3 protein. Here the sample spans 160,000 or so distinct CDR3 sequences, 24% being singletons. The sequencing sample was made of blood, either unsorted or a sorted T cell fraction (not recorded which). The receptors shown here come from a human donor who was either an allogeneic HSCT recipient or a stem cell or donor lymphocyte infusion donor (not recorded which). It is not recorded whose cells these are; they may come from a transplant donor.

This clonotype has more than one count but fewer than ten. In nucleotides, the CDR3 is TGTGCCAGTAGTATACAGGGGGCATCGAACACTGAAGCTTTCTTT. It specifies CASSIQGASNTEAFF. The chain uses TRBV19 and TRBJ1-1, with 8 positions matching TRBD1. Germline loops: CDR1 LNHDA, CDR2 SQIVND (reference sequence). V lost 2 bases and J lost 1; bases outside the gene matches: 3. This CDR3 region has 15 residues.

The V call is TRBV20-1, the J call TRBJ2-3; perhaps TRBD2 as D (5 bases). CDR1 is DFQATT and CDR2 is SNEGSKA in the germline V gene (reference sequence). V was trimmed by 1 base and J by 1 base, leaving 9 bases between them. This CDR3 is 14 amino acids long. The DNA of the CDR3 is TGCAGTGCTAGAGTGCCAGCGGGCACAGATACGCAGTATTTT. Translating gives CSARVPAGTDTQYF.

V gene TRBV29-1 combines with J gene TRBJ2-1; perhaps TRBD2 as D (6 bases). The germline V and J ends were trimmed by 8 bases and 10 bases, with 18 bases remaining between them. CDR3 length equals 12 residues. Germline V gene sequence: CDR1 SQVTM, CDR2 ANQGSEA. The CDR3 nucleotides read TGCAGCCTAGAGGAGGGTACGCTCGAGCAGTTCTTC. Encoded protein: CSLEEGTLEQFF.